This T cell receptor (beta chain) was obtained from a study of blood T cell repertoires in COVID-19. Background on the study: PBMCs, B-cell-depleted T cells, or T cells were the source of the cDNA or gDNA that made up the material.

Generated by immunoSEQ multiplex PCR, the TCRdb table keeps only in-frame clones and is missing some. The top ten hold over 5% of the sample, which has fewer than 150,000 clones, approximately 86% seen once. In germline, CDR1 is SNHLY, CDR2 FYNNEI. This CDR3 is built from 13 residues. Trimming took off 7 bases at V and 1 base at J, with 10 bases between the two ends. Sequenced material: peripheral blood. This receptor was obtained from a human donor in a cohort sampled during active COVID-19. V is TRBV2 and J is TRBJ1-2, with a weak D call TRBD1 (5 bases). CDR3 loop: CASNLDSNYGYTF. For the CDR3, the DNA is TGTGCCAGCAACCTAGACAGTAACTATGGCTACACCTTC.